Below, 17 T cell receptor beta chains from the same sample are listed, as sequenced in a study of early T cells in non-severe SARS-CoV-2 infection. From the 5' RACE reads, TCRdb called clonotypes with MiXCR, one entry per CDR3 protein. This table has around 76,000 distinct CDR3 sequences, 9% to 15% appearing once. The sample was whole blood. Receptors originate from an adult who was a healthcare worker with PCR-confirmed SARS-CoV-2 infection or an uninfected control (not recorded which).

The chain is built from TRBV2 and TRBJ1-4; 7 nucleotides align to TRBD1. Germline CDR1 reads SNHLY; CDR2 reads FYNNEI. With V trimmed by 6 bases and J by 4 bases, 8 bases remained unmatched. This CDR3 region has 15 residues. The CDR3 loop is CASSASGTVNEKLFF. CDR3 nucleotide sequence: TGTGCCAGCAGCGCATCCGGGACAGTTAATGAAAAACTGTTTTTT. Using reference TRBV2 and TRBJ1-4 for the parts outside the CDR3, the full variable domain is EPEVTQTPSHQVTQMGQEVILRCVPISNHLYFYWYRQILGQKVEFLVSFYNNEISEKSEIFDDQFSVERPDGSNFTLKIRSTKLEDSAMYFCASSASGTVNEKLFFGSGTQLSVL.

This clonotype was counted only a few times. The chain links TRBV11-2 to TRBJ2-1; 9 bases agree with TRBD2. CDR3 size: 16 residues. Trimming cost V 1 base and J 6 bases; bases outside gene matches: 7. Germline CDR1 reads SGHAT; CDR2 reads FQNNGV. The CDR3 sequence is CASSLVASGRTNEQFF. CDR3 DNA sequence: TGTGCCAGCAGCTTAGTTGCGAGCGGGAGGACCAATGAGCAGTTCTTC.

This clonotype appeared many times. The genes are TRBV2 and TRBJ2-4; D unclear. Germline-derived CDR1 and CDR2 are SNHLY and FYNNEI. Trimming took off 5 bases at V and 2 bases at J, with 7 bases between the two ends. The CDR3 covers 13 residues. The CDR3 bases are TGTGCCAGCAGTACCGCTACCAAAAACATTCAGTACTTC. Its translation is CASSTATKNIQYF.

This clonotype was seen only a few times. V gene TRBV2 combines with J gene TRBJ1-4; D remains unclear. V lost 8 bases, J lost 8 bases, and 12 bases lay in between. The CDR3 is made up of 12 amino acids. Per the germline V gene, CDR1 is SNHLY and CDR2 is FYNNEI. The CDR3 nucleotides are TGTGCCAGCGAAAAGGGATACGAAAAACTGTTTTTT. Encoded protein: CASEKGYEKLFF.

The chain couples TRBV28 to TRBJ1-5, with D tentatively TRBD1 (5 bases). The CDR3 length is 14 residues. The germline gives CDR1 MDHEN, CDR2 SYDVKM. The V end lost 2 bases, the J end lost 6 bases, and 11 bases lay between the germline ends. The CDR3 loop is CASSLHGARQPQHF. CDR3 coding DNA: TGTGCCAGCAGTTTACACGGGGCACGTCAGCCCCAGCATTTT.

This clonotype turned up a few times. The chain combines TRBV28 with TRBJ2-6, with D maybe TRBD1 (5 bases). The germline gives CDR1 MDHEN, CDR2 SYDVKM. CDR3 length: 14 amino acids. V was shortened by 6 bases and J by 3 bases, with 9 bases between the two germline ends. As DNA, the CDR3 is TGTGCCAGCAGCCCAGGGCTTGGGGCCAACGTCCTGACTTTC. Amino acid sequence: CASSPGLGANVLTF. Complete variable domain (other parts from reference TRBV28 and TRBJ2-6): DVKVTQSSRYLVKRTGEKVFLECVQDMDHENMFWYRQDPGLGLRLIYFSYDVKMKEKGDIPEGYSVSREKKERFSLILESASTNQTSMYLCASSPGLGANVLTFGAGSRLTVL.

At least ten counts were recorded for this clonotype. The chain recombines TRBV7-3 with TRBJ2-6; 12 positions match TRBD1. This CDR3 comprises 17 residues. Germline V lookup: CDR1 SGHTA, CDR2 FQGTGA. The V segment lost 3 bases and the J segment 2 bases; nucleotides outside the gene matches: 2. The CDR3 sequence: CASSFGTGGTGANVLTF. CDR3 nucleotide sequence: TGTGCCAGCAGCTTTGGGACAGGGGGCACTGGGGCCAACGTCCTGACTTTC.

This clonotype came up many times. CDR3 protein: CASSQDWIPEPQETQYF. CDR3 nucleotide sequence: TGTGCCAGCAGCCAAGATTGGATTCCGGAGCCCCAAGAGACCCAGTACTTC. The rearrangement links TRBV3-1 to TRBJ2-5, with no clear D. Germline V gives CDR1 LGHDT, CDR2 YNNKEL (reference sequence). The CDR3 loop spans 17 amino acids. V dropped 0 bases and J dropped 1 base, with 15 bases sitting between them.

The chain joins TRBV20-1 to TRBJ2-7, with D tentatively TRBD1 or TRBD2 (6 bases each). Germline V gives CDR1 DFQATT, CDR2 SNEGSKA (reference sequence). CDR3 length equals 16 residues. V lost 3 bases, J lost 4 bases, and 22 bases lay in between. CDR3 sequence (DNA): TGCAGTGCTAGGGCCTTGGGGGCGGGGACCCCTTACGAGCAGTACTTC. It encodes CSARALGAGTPYEQYF.

This clonotype was found a few times. The CDR3 nucleotides read TGTGCCAGCAGCCAAGATATTGGACAGAAGAGAACCCAGTACTTC. This sequence encodes CASSQDIGQKRTQYF. The chain has TRBV14 and TRBJ2-5; TRBD1 is a possible D gene (6 bases). This CDR3 comprises 15 residues. The germline gives CDR1 SGHDN, CDR2 FVKESK. With 0 bases removed from V and 8 bases from J, the gap between germline ends came to 16 bases. Full variable domain (missing parts from reference TRBV14 and TRBJ2-5): EAGVTQFPSHSVIEKGQTVTLRCDPISGHDNLYWYRRVMGKEIKFLLHFVKESKQDESGMPNNRFLAERTGGTYSTLKVQPAELEDSGVYFCASSQDIGQKRTQYFGPGTRLLVL.

In its sample, this clonotype was seen many times. The V call is TRBV11-2, the J call TRBJ1-5; the D is unclear. This CDR3 is built from 13 residues. Trimming pared 3 bases from V and 5 bases from J, leaving 8 bases between. Germline V gene lookup returns CDR1 SGHAT and CDR2 FQNNGV. The CDR3, as DNA: TGTGCCAGCAGCTTTACGGGTGATCAGCCCCAGCATTTT. This gives the protein CASSFTGDQPQHF.

The J gene is TRBJ2-1, the V gene TRBV27; D is ambiguous. Germline CDR1 is MNHEY and CDR2 is SMNVEV (reference sequence). CDR3 length: 13 residues. Between the trimmed V and J ends, which lost 2 bases and 6 bases, there was a span of 8 bases. CDR3 residues: CASSLQPGNEQFF. The CDR3 DNA sequence: TGTGCCAGCAGTTTACAGCCAGGCAATGAGCAGTTCTTC.

The table lists this clonotype with many counts. This chain uses TRBV10-3 with TRBJ2-7, with D possibly TRBD1 on 6 matching bases. V lost 2 bases and J lost 4, with 9 bases in between. This CDR3 spans 13 amino acids. CDR1 ENHRY and CDR2 SYGVKD come from the germline V gene. The CDR3 loop reads CAISETGQYEQYF. CDR3 nucleotide sequence: TGTGCCATCAGTGAGACAGGGCAATACGAGCAGTACTTC.

This clonotype was counted many times. This sequence joins TRBV5-5 and TRBJ2-7; TRBD2 aligns across 7 bases. The junction had 10 bases not matched to a gene; V was cut back by 4 bases and J by 3 bases. Per germline, CDR1 SGHKS and CDR2 YYEKEE (reference sequence). The CDR3 contains 15 residues. CDR3 nucleotide sequence: TGTGCCAGCAGCCCCAAGCGGGACCTCTTCTACGAGCAGTACTTC. This translates into CASSPKRDLFYEQYF.

The chain has TRBV9 and TRBJ1-1, with 7 nucleotides matching TRBD1. Germline-derived CDR1 and CDR2 are SGDLS and YYNGEE. Trimming removed 3 bases from V and 4 bases from J; junction bases left unmatched: 9. The CDR3 covers 15 residues. The CDR3 DNA sequence: TGTGCCAGCAGCGGACTGGAGGGGGCGAGCACTGAAGCTTTCTTT. It encodes CASSGLEGASTEAFF.

The sample holds many counts of this clonotype. Here the CDR3 reads CASSTPARGTDTQYF. The CDR3 bases are TGTGCCAGCAGTACCCCGGCCAGGGGCACAGATACGCAGTATTTT. The chain is built from TRBV27 and TRBJ2-3; D perhaps matches TRBD1 (5 bases). Germline V gene sequence: CDR1 MNHEY, CDR2 SMNVEV (reference sequence). The length of the CDR3 is 15 residues. Trimming took 5 bases from V and 1 from J, leaving 13 bases between them.

This clonotype was picked up many times. This sequence joins TRBV3-1 and TRBJ1-5; TRBD1 matches at 8 bases. Germline-derived CDR1 and CDR2 are LGHDT and YNNKEL (reference sequence). This CDR3 is 16 amino acids long. The trim removed 1 base at V and 1 base at J, leaving 3 bases unmatched. CDR3 residues: CASSQGTGSSNQPQHF. For the CDR3, the DNA is TGTGCCAGCAGCCAAGGGACAGGGTCAAGCAATCAGCCCCAGCATTTT. Variable domain in full (rest from reference TRBV3-1 and TRBJ1-5): DTAVSQTPKYLVTQMGNDKSIKCEQNLGHDTMYWYKQDSKKFLKIMFSYNNKELIINETVPNRFSPKSPDKAHLNLHINSLELGDSAVYFCASSQGTGSSNQPQHFGDGTRLSIL.